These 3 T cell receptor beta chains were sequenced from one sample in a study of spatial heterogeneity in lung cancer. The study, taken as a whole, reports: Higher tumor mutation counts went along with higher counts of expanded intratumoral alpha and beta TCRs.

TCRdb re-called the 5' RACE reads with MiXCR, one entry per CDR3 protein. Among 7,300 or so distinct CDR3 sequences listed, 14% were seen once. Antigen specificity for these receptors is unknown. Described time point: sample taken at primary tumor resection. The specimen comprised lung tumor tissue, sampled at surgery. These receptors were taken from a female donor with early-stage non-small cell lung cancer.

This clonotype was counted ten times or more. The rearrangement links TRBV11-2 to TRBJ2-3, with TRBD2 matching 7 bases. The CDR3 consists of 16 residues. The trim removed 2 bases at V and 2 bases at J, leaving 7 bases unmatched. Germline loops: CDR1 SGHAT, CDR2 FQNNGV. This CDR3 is CASSLLDGTITDTQYF. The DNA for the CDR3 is TGTGCCAGCAGCTTATTAGACGGGACTATCACAGATACGCAGTATTTT.

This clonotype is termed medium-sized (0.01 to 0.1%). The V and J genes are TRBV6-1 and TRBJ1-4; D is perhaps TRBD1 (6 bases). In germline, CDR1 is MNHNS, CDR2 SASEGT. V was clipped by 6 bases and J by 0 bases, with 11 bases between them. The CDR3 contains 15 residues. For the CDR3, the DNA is TGTGCCAGCAGAGGGGGTGTAGCAACTAATGAAAAACTGTTTTTT. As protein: CASRGGVATNEKLFF.

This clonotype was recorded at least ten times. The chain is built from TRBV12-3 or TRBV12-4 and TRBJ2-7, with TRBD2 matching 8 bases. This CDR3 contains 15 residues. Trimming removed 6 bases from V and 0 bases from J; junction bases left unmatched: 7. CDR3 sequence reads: CASSGGAGLSYEQYF. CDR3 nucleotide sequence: TGTGCCAGCAGCGGGGGGGCAGGGCTCTCCTACGAGCAGTACTTC.